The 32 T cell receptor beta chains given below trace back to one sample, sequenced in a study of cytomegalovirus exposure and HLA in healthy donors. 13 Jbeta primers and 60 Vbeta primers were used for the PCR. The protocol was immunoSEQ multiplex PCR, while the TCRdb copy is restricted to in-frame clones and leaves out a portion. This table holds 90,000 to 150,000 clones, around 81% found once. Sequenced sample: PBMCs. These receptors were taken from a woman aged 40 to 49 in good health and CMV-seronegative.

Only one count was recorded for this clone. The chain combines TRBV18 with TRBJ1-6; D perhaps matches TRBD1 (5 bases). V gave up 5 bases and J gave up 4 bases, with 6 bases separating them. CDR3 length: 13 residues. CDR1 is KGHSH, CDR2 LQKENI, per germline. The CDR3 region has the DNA TGTGCCAGCTCAGGGGGGTATAATTCACCCCTCCACTTT. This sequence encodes CASSGGYNSPLHF.

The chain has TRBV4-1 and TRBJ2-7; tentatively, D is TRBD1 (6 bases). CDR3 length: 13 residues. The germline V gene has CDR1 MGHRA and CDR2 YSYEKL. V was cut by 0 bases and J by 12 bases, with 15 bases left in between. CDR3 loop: CASSQEGQFAPYF. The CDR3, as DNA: TGCGCCAGCAGCCAAGAAGGACAGTTTGCTCCGTACTTC.

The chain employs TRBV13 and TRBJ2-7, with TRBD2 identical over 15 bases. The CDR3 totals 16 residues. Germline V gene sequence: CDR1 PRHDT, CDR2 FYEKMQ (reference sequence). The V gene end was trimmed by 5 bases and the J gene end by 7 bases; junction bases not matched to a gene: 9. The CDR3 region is CASSLGLAGGVEEQYF. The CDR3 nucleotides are TGTGCCAGCAGCCTCGGACTAGCGGGAGGGGTAGAGGAGCAGTACTTC.

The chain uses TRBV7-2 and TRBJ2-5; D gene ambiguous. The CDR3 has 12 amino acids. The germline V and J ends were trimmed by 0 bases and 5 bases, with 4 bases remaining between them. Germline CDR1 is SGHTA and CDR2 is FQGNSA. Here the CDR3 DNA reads TGTGCCAGCAGCTTAGCTCCGGAGACCCAGTACTTC. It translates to CASSLAPETQYF.

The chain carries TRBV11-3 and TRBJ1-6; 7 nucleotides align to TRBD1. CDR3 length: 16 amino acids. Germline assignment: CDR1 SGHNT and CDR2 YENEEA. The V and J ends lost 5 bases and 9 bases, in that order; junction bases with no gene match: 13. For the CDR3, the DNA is TGTGCCAGCAGCCCCTCCGGGACAGTATATTTTTCACCCCTCCACTTT. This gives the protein CASSPSGTVYFSPLHF.

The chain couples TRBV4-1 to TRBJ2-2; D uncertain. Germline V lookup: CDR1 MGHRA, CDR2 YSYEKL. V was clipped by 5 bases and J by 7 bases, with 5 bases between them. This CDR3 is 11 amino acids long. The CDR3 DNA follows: TGCGCCAGCAGCGGTAGCGGGGAGCTGTTTTTT. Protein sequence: CASSGSGELFF.

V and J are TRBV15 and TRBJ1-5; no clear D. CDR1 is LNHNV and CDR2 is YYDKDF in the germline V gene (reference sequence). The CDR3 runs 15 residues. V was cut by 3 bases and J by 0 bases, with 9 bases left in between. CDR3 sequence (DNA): TGTGCCACCAGCAGCAGCGGCTATAGCAATCAGCCCCAGCATTTT. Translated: CATSSSGYSNQPQHF.

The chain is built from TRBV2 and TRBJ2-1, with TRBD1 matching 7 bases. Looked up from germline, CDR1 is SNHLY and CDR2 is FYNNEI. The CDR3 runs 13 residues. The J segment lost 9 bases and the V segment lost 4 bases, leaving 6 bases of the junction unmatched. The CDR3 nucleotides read TGTGCCAGCAGTGGTATCTCAGGGGGTGAGCAGTTCTTC. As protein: CASSGISGGEQFF.

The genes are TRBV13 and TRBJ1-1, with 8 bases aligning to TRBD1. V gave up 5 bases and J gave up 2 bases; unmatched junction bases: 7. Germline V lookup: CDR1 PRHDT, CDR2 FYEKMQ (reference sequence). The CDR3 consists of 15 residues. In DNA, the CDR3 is TGTGCCAGCAGCCTACACAGGGGGATTAACACTGAAGCTTTCTTT. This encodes CASSLHRGINTEAFF.

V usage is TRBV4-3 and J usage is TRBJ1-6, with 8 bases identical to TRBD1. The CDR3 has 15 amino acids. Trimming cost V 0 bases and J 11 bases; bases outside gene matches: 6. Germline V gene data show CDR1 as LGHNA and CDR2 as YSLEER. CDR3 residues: CASSQEDRGRPPLHF. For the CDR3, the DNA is TGCGCCAGCAGCCAAGAAGACAGGGGAAGGCCACCCCTCCACTTT.

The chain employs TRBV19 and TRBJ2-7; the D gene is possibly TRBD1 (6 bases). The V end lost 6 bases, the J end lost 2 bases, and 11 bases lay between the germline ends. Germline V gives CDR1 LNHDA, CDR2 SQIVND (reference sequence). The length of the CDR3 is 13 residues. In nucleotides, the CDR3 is TGTGCCAGTAGCCAGGGGAATACCTACGAGCAGTACTTC. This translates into CASSQGNTYEQYF.

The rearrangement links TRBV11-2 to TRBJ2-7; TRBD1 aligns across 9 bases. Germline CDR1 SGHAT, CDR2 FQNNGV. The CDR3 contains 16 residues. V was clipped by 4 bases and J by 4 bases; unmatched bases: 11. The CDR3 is CASSWAGTGSAYEQYF. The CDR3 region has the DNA TGTGCCAGCAGCTGGGCCGGGACAGGGTCAGCATACGAGCAGTACTTC.

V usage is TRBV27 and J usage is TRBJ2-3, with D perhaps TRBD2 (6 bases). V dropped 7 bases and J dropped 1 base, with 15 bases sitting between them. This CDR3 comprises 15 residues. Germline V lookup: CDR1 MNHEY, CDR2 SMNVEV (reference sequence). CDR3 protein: CASTAGRTRTDTQYF. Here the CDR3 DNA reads TGTGCCAGCACCGCGGGACGGACTCGCACAGATACGCAGTATTTT.

CDR3 bases: TGCGCCAGCAGCCATGGGGCGGACACTGAAGCTTTCTTT. Translation: CASSHGADTEAFF. This chain joins TRBV4-1 and TRBJ1-1, with D possibly being TRBD1 (5 bases). In germline, CDR1 is MGHRA, CDR2 YSYEKL. Trimming removed 3 bases at V and 3 bases at J, with 8 bases between. This CDR3 is built from 13 residues.

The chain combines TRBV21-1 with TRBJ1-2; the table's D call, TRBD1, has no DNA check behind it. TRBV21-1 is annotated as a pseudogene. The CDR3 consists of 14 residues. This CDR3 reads CASLQGPWDYGYTF. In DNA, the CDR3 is TGTGCCAGCCTACAGGGCCCCTGGGACTATGGCTACACCTTC.

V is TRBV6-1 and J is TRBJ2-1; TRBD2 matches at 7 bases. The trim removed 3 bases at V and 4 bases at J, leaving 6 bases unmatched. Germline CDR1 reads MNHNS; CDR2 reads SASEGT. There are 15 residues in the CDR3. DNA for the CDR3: TGTGCCAGCAGTGATTGGGCGGGGGATTACAATGAGCAGTTCTTC. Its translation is CASSDWAGDYNEQFF.

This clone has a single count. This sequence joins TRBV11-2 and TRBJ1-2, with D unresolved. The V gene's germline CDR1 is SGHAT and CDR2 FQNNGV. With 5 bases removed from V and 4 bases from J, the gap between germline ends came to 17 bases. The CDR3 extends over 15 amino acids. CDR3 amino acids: CASSTPRGSFYGYTF. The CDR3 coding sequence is TGTGCCAGCAGCACCCCTCGGGGTTCCTTCTATGGCTACACCTTC.

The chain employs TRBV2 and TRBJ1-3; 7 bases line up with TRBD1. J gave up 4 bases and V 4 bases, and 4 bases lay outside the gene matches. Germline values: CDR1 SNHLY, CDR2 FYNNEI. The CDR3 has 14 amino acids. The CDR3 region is CASSGDSFGNTIYF. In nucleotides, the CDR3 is TGTGCCAGCAGTGGGGACAGCTTCGGAAACACCATATATTTT.

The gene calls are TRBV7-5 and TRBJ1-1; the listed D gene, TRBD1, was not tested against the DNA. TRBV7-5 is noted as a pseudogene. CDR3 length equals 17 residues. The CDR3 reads CSRSFDSRLRQITEAFF. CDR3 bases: TGTTCCAGAAGCTTTGACAGCCGCCTACGGCAGATCACTGAAGCTTTCTTT.

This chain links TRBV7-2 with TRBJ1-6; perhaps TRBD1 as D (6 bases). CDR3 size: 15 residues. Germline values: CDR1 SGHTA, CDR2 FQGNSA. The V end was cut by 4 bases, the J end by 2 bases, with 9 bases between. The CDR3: CASSSTGTYNSPLHF. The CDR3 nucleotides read TGTGCCAGCAGCTCGACAGGCACCTATAATTCACCCCTCCACTTT.

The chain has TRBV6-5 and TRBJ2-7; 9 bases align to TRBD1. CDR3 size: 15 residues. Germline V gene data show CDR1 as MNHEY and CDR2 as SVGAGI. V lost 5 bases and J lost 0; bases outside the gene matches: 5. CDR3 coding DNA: TGTGCCAGCAGTCTAACGGGACAGGGCTCCTACGAGCAGTACTTC. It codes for CASSLTGQGSYEQYF.

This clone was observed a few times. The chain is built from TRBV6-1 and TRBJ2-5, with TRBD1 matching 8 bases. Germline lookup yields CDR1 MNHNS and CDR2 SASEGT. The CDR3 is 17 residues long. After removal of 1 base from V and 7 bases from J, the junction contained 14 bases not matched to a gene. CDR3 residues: CASSEGDRGGAGRTQYF. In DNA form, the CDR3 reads TGTGCCAGCAGTGAAGGAGACAGGGGAGGTGCGGGGAGGACCCAGTACTTC.

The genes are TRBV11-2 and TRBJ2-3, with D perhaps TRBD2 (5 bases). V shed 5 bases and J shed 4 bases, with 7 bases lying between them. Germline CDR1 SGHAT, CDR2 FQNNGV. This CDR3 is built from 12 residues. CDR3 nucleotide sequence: TGTGCCAGCAGCCTGGGAGCAGATACGCAGTATTTT. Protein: CASSLGADTQYF.

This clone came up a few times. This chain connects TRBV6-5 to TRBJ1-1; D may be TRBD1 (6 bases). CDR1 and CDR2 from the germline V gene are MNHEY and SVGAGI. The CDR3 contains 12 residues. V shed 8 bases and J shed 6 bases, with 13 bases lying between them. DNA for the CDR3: TGTGCCAGCCAACAGGGTTCGGCTGAAGCTTTCTTT. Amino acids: CASQQGSAEAFF.

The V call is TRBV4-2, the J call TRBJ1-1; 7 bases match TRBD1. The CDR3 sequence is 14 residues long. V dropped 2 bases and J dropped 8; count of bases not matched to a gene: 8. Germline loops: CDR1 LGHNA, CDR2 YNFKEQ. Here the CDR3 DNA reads TGTGCCAGCAGCCAACCCGGGACAGCCGGGGAAGCTTTCTTT. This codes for CASSQPGTAGEAFF.

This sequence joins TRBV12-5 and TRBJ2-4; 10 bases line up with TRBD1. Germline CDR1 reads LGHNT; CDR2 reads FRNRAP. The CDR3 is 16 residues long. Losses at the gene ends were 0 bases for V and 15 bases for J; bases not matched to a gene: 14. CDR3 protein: CASGLVAPGQGIFWYF. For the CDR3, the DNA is TGTGCTAGTGGTTTGGTCGCTCCGGGACAGGGGATTTTTTGGTACTTC.

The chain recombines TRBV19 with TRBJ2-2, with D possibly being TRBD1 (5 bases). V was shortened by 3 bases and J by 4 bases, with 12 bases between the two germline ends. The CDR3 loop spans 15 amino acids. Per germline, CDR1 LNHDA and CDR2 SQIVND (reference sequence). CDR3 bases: TGTGCCAGTAGTATTCCCAGGACAAGCACCGGGGAGCTGTTTTTT. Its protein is CASSIPRTSTGELFF.

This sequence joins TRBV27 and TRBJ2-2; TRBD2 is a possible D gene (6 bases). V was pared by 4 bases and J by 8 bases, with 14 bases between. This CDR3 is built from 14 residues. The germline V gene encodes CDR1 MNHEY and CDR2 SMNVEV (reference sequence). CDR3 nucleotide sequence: TGTGCCAGCAGTTCGGGACTCCGAGGGGGGGAGCTGTTTTTT. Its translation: CASSSGLRGGELFF.

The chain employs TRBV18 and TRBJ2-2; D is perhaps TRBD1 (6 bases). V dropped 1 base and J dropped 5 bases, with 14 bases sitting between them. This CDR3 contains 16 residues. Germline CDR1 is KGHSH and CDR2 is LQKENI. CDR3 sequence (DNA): TGTGCCAGCTCACCACGGGACAAGACCATGACCGGGGAGCTGTTTTTT. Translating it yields CASSPRDKTMTGELFF.

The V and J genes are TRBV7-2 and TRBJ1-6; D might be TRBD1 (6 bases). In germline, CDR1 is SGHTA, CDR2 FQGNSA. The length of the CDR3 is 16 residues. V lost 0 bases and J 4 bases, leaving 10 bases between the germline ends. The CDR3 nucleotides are TGTGCCAGCAGCTTAGCCCCGACAGGTTATAATTCACCCCTCCACTTT. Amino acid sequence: CASSLAPTGYNSPLHF.

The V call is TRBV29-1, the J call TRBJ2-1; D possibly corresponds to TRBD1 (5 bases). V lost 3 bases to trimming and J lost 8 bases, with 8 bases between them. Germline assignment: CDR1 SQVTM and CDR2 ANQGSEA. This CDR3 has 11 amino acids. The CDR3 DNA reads TGCAGCGTTGACAGGGCGGATGAGCAGTTCTTC. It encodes CSVDRADEQFF.

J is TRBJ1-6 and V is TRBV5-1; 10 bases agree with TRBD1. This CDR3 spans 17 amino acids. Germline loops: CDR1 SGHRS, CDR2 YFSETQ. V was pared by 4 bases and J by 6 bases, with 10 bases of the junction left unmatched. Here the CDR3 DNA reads TGCGCCAGCAGCGCGACAGGGGGCGGTTTCGGTAATTCACCCCTCCACTTT. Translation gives CASSATGGGFGNSPLHF.